The 22 T cell receptor beta chains below all came from one sample that was sequenced in a study of response to subunit inactivated influenza vaccine. One entry per CDR3 protein, called by TCRdb with MiXCR from the RT-PCR reads. This table has around 160,000 distinct CDR3 sequences, 11% appearing once. The sequenced sample was non-naive T cells sorted from PBMCs, obtained roughly 45 days after vaccination. Every receptor here comes from a man aged 50 to 59 who received an inactivated influenza vaccine.

The chain recombines TRBV12-5 with TRBJ2-1; D gene uncertain. Germline V lookup: CDR1 LGHNT, CDR2 FRNRAP. Trimming took 6 bases from V and 2 from J, leaving 8 bases between them. This CDR3 comprises 13 residues. The CDR3 DNA sequence: TGTGCTAGTGGCAGATCCGCCTACAATGAGCAGTTCTTC. It translates to CASGRSAYNEQFF.

This clonotype came up many times. The rearrangement links TRBV5-1 to TRBJ2-5; D perhaps matches TRBD1 (6 bases). The CDR3 has 14 residues. The ends were cut back, 3 bases at V and 2 bases at J, with 11 bases in the middle. The V gene's germline CDR1 is SGHRS and CDR2 YFSETQ. The CDR3 sequence is CASSYSQGQETQYF. The CDR3 nucleotides read TGCGCCAGCAGCTACTCACAGGGTCAAGAGACCCAGTACTTC.

The chain employs TRBV5-6 and TRBJ2-5; the match to TRBD2 covers 9 bases. Germline V gives CDR1 SGHDT, CDR2 YYEEEE. V trimming: 2 bases; J trimming: 4 bases; junction bases outside the gene matches: 6. CDR3 length: 15 residues. The CDR3 DNA reads as TGTGCCAGCAGCTTCGGCGTGACTAGCGGAGAGACCCAGTACTTC. This codes for CASSFGVTSGETQYF.

This clonotype was picked up many times. The chain recombines TRBV20-1 with TRBJ2-7; TRBD1 matches 9 bases. CDR1 is DFQATT, CDR2 SNEGSKA, per germline (reference sequence). CDR3 length: 13 residues. The J segment lost 5 bases and the V segment lost 0 bases, leaving 2 bases of the junction unmatched. The CDR3 protein is CSARDRDRDEQYF. DNA of the CDR3: TGCAGTGCTAGAGATAGGGACAGGGACGAGCAGTACTTC.

This clonotype was observed a few times. The chain links TRBV5-1 to TRBJ2-7; 8 bases match TRBD1. Germline loops: CDR1 SGHRS, CDR2 YFSETQ. V dropped 4 bases and J dropped 8; count of bases not matched to a gene: 14. The CDR3 sequence is 15 residues long. The CDR3 loop reads CASSDTTGAFTKQYF. CDR3 in DNA: TGCGCCAGCAGCGACACGACAGGGGCATTTACCAAGCAGTACTTC.

The genes are TRBV7-2 and TRBJ1-2; perhaps TRBD1 as D (5 bases). Trimming removed 6 bases at V and 4 bases at J, with 15 bases between. The CDR3 extends over 14 amino acids. Per the germline V gene, CDR1 is SGHTA and CDR2 is FQGNSA. The CDR3 spells CASRRQGGIYGYTF. DNA of the CDR3: TGTGCCAGCAGACGGCAGGGAGGAATCTATGGCTACACCTTC.

This clonotype was found many times. The J gene is TRBJ2-1, the V gene TRBV29-1; the D call may be TRBD1 or TRBD2 (7 bases each). CDR1 is SQVTM, CDR2 ANQGSEA, per germline. V was pared by 7 bases and J by 9 bases, with 16 bases between. This CDR3 comprises 12 residues. CDR3 in DNA: TGCAGCGCTGGACCAGGGGGGGGTGAGCAGTTCTTC. This translates into CSAGPGGGEQFF.

As concerns this clonotype: One end of the junction is discordant with germline, which a read error may explain. The chain uses TRBV4-3 and TRBJ2-5, with D possibly TRBD2 on 5 matching bases. CDR3 length equals 15 residues. The V gene's germline CDR1 is LGHNA and CDR2 YSLEER. CDR3 in DNA: TGCGCCAGCAGCCATACACCGGGCCCTGGGGAGACCCAGGACTTC. Encoded protein: CASSHTPGPGETQDF.

This clonotype has a count of ten or more. V usage is TRBV20-1 and J usage is TRBJ1-5; TRBD1 aligns across 7 bases. The junction had 5 bases not matched to a gene; V was cut back by 6 bases and J by 3 bases. CDR1 and CDR2 (germline): DFQATT, SNEGSKA (reference sequence). CDR3 size: 13 residues. The CDR3 loop reads CSAQGYDNQPQHF. CDR3 nucleotide sequence: TGCAGTGCACAGGGGTACGACAATCAGCCCCAGCATTTT.

J is TRBJ1-4 and V is TRBV20-1; D call uncertain. V was pared by 6 bases and J by 8 bases, with 7 bases between. The germline gives CDR1 DFQATT, CDR2 SNEGSKA (reference sequence). The CDR3 consists of 10 residues. CDR3 nucleotide sequence: TGCAGTGCCCGCGGGGAAAAACTGTTTTTT. Translated: CSARGEKLFF.

The chain is built from TRBV6-1 and TRBJ1-5; TRBD1 matches 9 bases. The CDR3 runs 13 residues. With V trimmed by 6 bases and J by 6 bases, 3 bases remained unmatched. Germline-derived CDR1 and CDR2 are MNHNS and SASEGT. The chain's CDR3 is CASRGQGSQPQHF. For the CDR3, the DNA is TGTGCCAGCAGGGGACAGGGAAGTCAGCCCCAGCATTTT.

This clonotype was observed a few times. The gene calls are TRBV7-8 and TRBJ2-7; D may match TRBD1 or TRBD2 (5 bases each). The CDR3 runs 13 residues. The V end lost 3 bases, the J end lost 5 bases, and 11 bases lay between the germline ends. Germline V gene lookup returns CDR1 SGHVS and CDR2 FQNEAQ. This chain's CDR3 is CASSFAREHEQYF. For the CDR3, the DNA is TGTGCCAGCAGCTTTGCCAGGGAGCACGAGCAGTACTTC.

This clonotype occurred a few times. This chain uses TRBV19 with TRBJ2-1; maybe TRBD2 (5 bases). Trimming took off 3 bases at V and 6 bases at J, with 12 bases between the two ends. CDR1 and CDR2 (germline): LNHDA, SQIVND (reference sequence). The CDR3 is made up of 14 amino acids. The CDR3 here is CASSIGVRGNEQFF. The CDR3 DNA follows: TGTGCCAGTAGTATTGGGGTCCGGGGCAATGAGCAGTTCTTC. Filled out from reference TRBV19 and TRBJ2-1, the complete variable domain reads DGGITQSPKYLFRKEGQNVTLSCEQNLNHDAMYWYRQDPGQGLRLIYYSQIVNDFQKGDIAEGYSVSREKKESFPLTVTSAQKNPTAFYLCASSIGVRGNEQFFGPGTRLTVL.

At least ten counts were recorded for this clonotype. The CDR3 loop is CASTSGEGNSNQPQHF. The CDR3 coding sequence is TGTGCCAGTACCTCTGGTGAGGGGAATAGCAATCAGCCCCAGCATTTT. J is TRBJ1-5 and V is TRBV19, with D maybe TRBD1 (5 bases). This CDR3 contains 16 residues. Trimming pared 7 bases from V and 0 bases from J, leaving 16 bases between. Germline loops: CDR1 LNHDA, CDR2 SQIVND (reference sequence).

The chain is built from TRBV6-2 or TRBV6-3 and TRBJ2-6, with D hard to call. Deletions cut 5 bases from V and 0 bases from J, with 20 bases between. This CDR3 has 19 amino acids. Germline V lookup: CDR1 MNHEY, CDR2 SVGEGT. The CDR3 sequence: CASSLRAVSAASGANVLTF. The CDR3, as DNA: TGTGCCAGCAGTCTCCGGGCAGTCAGTGCCGCCTCTGGGGCCAACGTCCTGACTTTC.

This clonotype turned up a few times. The V call is TRBV13, the J call TRBJ2-3, with TRBD2 identical over 14 bases. The CDR3 is 17 residues long. The V gene end was trimmed by 5 bases and the J gene end by 4 bases; junction bases not matched to a gene: 8. CDR1 is PRHDT, CDR2 FYEKMQ, per germline (reference sequence). The CDR3 reads CASSQGTSGRVPDTQYF. CDR3 DNA: TGTGCCAGCAGCCAAGGGACTAGCGGGAGAGTCCCAGATACGCAGTATTTT.

This clonotype was counted a few times. This chain links TRBV6-5 with TRBJ2-5, with D unclear. V lost 4 bases and J lost 4, with 10 bases in between. The CDR3 is made up of 13 amino acids. Germline CDR1 and CDR2: MNHEY and SVGAGI. CDR3 sequence reads: CASSSGSAETQYF. Here the CDR3 DNA reads TGTGCCAGCAGTTCTGGATCCGCAGAGACCCAGTACTTC.

The gene calls are TRBV11-1 and TRBJ2-5; 14 bases map to TRBD2. Germline-derived CDR1 and CDR2 are SGHAT and FQDESV (reference sequence). The CDR3 is made up of 19 amino acids. V lost 1 base to trimming and J lost 4 bases; unmatched junction nucleotides: 11. In DNA, the CDR3 is TGTGCCAGCAGCTTAGACGGGACTAGCGGGAGAGGGGGATCAGAGACCCAGTACTTC. Amino acid sequence: CASSLDGTSGRGGSETQYF. The whole variable domain, filled in from reference TRBV11-1 and TRBJ2-5, reads EAEVAQSPRYKITEKSQAVAFWCDPISGHATLYWYRQILGQGPELLVQFQDESVVDDSQLPKDRFSAERLKGVDSTLKIQPAELGDSAMYLCASSLDGTSGRGGSETQYFGPGTRLLVL.

This clonotype has ten or more counts. The J gene is TRBJ2-1, the V gene TRBV5-1; D might be TRBD1 (6 bases). This CDR3 region has 14 residues. Germline V gene lookup returns CDR1 SGHRS and CDR2 YFSETQ. The ends were cut back, 3 bases at V and 5 bases at J, with 12 bases in the middle. CDR3 residues: CASSSRQVHNEQFF. CDR3 DNA sequence: TGCGCCAGCAGCTCGAGACAGGTTCACAATGAGCAGTTCTTC.

This chain links TRBV5-1 with TRBJ1-1; the D gene is possibly TRBD1 (6 bases). This CDR3 has 14 amino acids. Germline lookup yields CDR1 SGHRS and CDR2 YFSETQ. Trimming cost V 4 bases and J 5 bases, with 15 bases left between them. The DNA for the CDR3 is TGCGCCAGCAGCACCGCTAACAGGGAAACTGAAGCTTTCTTT. It yields the protein CASSTANRETEAFF.

This clonotype was recorded at least ten times. This chain joins TRBV12-3 or TRBV12-4 and TRBJ2-7; D is perhaps TRBD1 or TRBD2 (5 bases each). V lost 8 bases and J lost 3, with 17 bases in between. This CDR3 has 14 residues. CDR3 loop: CASAGTGTLYEQYF. The CDR3 DNA follows: TGTGCCAGCGCTGGTACCGGGACCCTCTACGAGCAGTACTTC.

CDR3 in DNA: TGTGCCAGCAGTGCGGGACTAGCGGATTACGAGCAGTACTTC. The encoded protein is CASSAGLADYEQYF. The V and J genes are TRBV2 and TRBJ2-7; 11 nucleotides match TRBD2. This CDR3 contains 14 residues. Germline V gives CDR1 SNHLY, CDR2 FYNNEI. The V segment lost 4 bases and the J segment 4 bases; nucleotides outside the gene matches: 3.